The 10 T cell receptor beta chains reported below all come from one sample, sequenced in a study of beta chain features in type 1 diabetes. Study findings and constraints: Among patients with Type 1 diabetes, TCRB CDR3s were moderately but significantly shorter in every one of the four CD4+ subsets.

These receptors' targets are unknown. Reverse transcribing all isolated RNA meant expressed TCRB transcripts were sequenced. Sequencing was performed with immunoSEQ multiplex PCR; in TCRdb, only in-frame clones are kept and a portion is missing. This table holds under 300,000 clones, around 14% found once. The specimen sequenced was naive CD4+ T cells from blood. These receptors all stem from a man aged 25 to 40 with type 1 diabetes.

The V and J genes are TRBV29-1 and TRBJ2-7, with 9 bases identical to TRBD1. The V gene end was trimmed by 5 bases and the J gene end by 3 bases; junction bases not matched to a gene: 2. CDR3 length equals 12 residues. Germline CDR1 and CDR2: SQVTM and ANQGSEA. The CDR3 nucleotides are TGCAGCGTTTCGACAGGGGGCTACGAGCAGTACTTC. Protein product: CSVSTGGYEQYF.

The CDR3 protein is CASSSSGGANVLTF. For the CDR3, the DNA is TGTGCCAGCTCTTCTTCTGGCGGGGCCAACGTCCTGACTTTC. The gene calls are TRBV18 and TRBJ2-6; D gene unclear. The CDR3 contains 14 residues. CDR1 is KGHSH, CDR2 LQKENI, per germline. Between the trimmed V and J ends, which lost 6 bases and 4 bases, there was a span of 10 bases.

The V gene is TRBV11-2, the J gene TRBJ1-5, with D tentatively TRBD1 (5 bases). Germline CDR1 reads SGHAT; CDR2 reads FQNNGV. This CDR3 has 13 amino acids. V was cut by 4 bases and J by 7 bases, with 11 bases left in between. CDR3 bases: TGTGCCAGCAGCTCGGGGAGGGACCAGCCCCAGCATTTT. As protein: CASSSGRDQPQHF. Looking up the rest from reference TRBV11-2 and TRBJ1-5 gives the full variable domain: EAGVAQSPRYKIIEKRQSVAFWCNPISGHATLYWYQQILGQGPKLLIQFQNNGVVDDSQLPKDRFSAERLKGVDSTLKIQPAKLEDSAVYLCASSSGRDQPQHFGDGTRLSIL.

The CDR3 protein is CASTPGAASGANVLTF. For the CDR3, the DNA is TGTGCCAGCACCCCTGGGGCAGCCTCTGGGGCCAACGTCCTGACTTTC. This sequence joins TRBV25-1 and TRBJ2-6; TRBD1 might be the D (5 bases). This CDR3 comprises 16 residues. The V gene's germline CDR1 is MGHDK and CDR2 SYGVNS. Between the trimmed V and J ends, which lost 7 bases and 0 bases, there was a span of 13 bases.

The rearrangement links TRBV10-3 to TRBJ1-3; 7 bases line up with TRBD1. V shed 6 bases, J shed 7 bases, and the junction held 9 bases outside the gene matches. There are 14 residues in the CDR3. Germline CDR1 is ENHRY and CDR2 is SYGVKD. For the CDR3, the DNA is TGTGCCATCAGCGCTAACGACAGGGTCAACACCATATATTTT. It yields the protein CAISANDRVNTIYF.

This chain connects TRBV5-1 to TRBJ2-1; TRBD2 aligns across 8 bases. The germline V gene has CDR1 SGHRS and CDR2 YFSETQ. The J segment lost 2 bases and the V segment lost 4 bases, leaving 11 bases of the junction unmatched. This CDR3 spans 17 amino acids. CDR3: CASSTTSGLAAYNEQFF. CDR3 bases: TGCGCCAGCAGCACCACTAGCGGCCTAGCGGCCTACAATGAGCAGTTCTTC.

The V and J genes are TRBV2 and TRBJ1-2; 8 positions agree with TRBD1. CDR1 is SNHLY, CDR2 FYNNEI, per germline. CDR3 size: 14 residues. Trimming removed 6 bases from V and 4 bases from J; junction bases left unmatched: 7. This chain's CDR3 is CASRGTGGIYGYTF. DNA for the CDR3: TGTGCCAGCAGAGGCACAGGGGGTATCTATGGCTACACCTTC.

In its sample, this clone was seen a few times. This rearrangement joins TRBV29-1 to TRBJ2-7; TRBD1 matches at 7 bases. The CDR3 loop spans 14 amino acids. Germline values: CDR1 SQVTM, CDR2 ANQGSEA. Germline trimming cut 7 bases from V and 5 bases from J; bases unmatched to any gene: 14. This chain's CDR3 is CSARTDRVVDEQYF. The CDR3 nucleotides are TGCAGCGCCCGGACAGACAGGGTTGTCGACGAGCAGTACTTC.

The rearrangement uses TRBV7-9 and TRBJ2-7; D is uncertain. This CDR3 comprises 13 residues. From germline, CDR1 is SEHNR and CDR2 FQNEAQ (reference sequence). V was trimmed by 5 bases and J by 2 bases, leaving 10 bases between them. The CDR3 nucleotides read TGTGCCAGCAGCCGCTCAGAACCCTACGAGCAGTACTTC. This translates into CASSRSEPYEQYF.

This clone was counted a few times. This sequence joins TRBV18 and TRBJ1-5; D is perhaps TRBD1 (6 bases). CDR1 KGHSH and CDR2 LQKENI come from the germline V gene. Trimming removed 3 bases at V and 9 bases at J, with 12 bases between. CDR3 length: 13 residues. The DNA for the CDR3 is TGTGCCAGCTCACCTGGGACAATAGGGCCCCAGCATTTT. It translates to CASSPGTIGPQHF.